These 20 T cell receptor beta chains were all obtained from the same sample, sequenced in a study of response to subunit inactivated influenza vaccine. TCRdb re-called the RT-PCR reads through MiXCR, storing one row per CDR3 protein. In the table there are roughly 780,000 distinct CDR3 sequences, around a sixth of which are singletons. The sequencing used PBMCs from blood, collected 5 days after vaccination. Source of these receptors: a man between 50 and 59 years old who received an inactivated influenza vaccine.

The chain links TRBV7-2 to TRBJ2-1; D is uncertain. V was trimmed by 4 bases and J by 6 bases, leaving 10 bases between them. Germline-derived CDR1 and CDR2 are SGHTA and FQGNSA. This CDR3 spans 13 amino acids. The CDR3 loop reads CASSYLLLNEQFF. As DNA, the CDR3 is TGTGCCAGCAGCTACCTATTACTCAATGAGCAGTTCTTC. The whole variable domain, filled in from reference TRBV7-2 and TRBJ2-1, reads GAGVSQSPSNKVTEKGKDVELRCDPISGHTALYWYRQSLGQGLEFLIYFQGNSAPDKSGLPSDRFSAERTGGSVSTLTIQRTQQEDSAVYLCASSYLLLNEQFFGPGTRLTVL.

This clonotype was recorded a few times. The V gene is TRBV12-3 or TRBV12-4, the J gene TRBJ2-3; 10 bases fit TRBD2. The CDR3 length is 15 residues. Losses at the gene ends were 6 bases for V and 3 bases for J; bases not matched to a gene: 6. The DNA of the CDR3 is TGTGCCAGCAGGACAACTAGCGGGGTGACAGATACGCAGTATTTT. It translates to CASRTTSGVTDTQYF.

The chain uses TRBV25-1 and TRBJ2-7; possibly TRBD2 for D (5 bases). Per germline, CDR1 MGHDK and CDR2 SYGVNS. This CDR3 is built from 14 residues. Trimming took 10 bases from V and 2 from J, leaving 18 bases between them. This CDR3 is CATGNDGITYEQYF. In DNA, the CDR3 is TGTGCCACGGGGAACGACGGAATTACCTACGAGCAGTACTTC.

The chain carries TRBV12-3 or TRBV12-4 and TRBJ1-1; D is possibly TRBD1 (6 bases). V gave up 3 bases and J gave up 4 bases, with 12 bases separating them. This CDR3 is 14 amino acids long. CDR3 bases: TGTGCCAGCAGTTTTGGGGGCGAGGGCACTGAAGCTTTCTTT. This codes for CASSFGGEGTEAFF.

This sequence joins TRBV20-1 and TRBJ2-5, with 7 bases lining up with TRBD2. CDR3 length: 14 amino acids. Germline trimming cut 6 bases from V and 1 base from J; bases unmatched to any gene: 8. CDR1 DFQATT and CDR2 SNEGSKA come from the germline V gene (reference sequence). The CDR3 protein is CSATTGGGQETQYF. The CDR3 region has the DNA TGCAGTGCCACTACGGGGGGAGGCCAAGAGACCCAGTACTTC.

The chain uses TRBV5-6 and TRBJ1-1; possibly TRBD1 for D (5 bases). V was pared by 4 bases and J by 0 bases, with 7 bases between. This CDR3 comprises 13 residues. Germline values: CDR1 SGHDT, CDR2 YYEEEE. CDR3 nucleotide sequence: TGTGCCAGCAGCAGGACACTGAACACTGAAGCTTTCTTT. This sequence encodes CASSRTLNTEAFF.

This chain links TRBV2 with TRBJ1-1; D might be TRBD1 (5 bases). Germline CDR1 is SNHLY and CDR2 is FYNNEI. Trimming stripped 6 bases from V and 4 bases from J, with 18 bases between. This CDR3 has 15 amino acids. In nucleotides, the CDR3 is TGTGCCAGCAGGCTAGGGAAAGGAAGGGGCACTGAAGCTTTCTTT. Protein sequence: CASRLGKGRGTEAFF.

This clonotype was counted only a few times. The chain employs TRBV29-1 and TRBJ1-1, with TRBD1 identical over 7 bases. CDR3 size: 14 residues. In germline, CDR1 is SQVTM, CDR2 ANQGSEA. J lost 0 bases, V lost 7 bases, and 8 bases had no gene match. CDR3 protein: CSAQGDNLNTEAFF. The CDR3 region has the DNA TGCAGCGCCCAGGGGGACAACTTGAACACTGAAGCTTTCTTT.

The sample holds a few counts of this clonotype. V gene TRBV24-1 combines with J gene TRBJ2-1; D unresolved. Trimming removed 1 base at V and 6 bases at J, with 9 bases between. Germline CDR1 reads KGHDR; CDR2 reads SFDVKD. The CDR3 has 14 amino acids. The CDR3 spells CATSDFARTNEQFF. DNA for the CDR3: TGTGCCACCAGTGATTTTGCCAGGACCAATGAGCAGTTCTTC.

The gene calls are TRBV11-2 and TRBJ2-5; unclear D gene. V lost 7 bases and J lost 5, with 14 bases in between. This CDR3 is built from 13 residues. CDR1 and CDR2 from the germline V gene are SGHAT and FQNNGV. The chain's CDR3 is CASTERVWETQYF. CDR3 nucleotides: TGTGCCAGCACCGAAAGGGTTTGGGAGACCCAGTACTTC.

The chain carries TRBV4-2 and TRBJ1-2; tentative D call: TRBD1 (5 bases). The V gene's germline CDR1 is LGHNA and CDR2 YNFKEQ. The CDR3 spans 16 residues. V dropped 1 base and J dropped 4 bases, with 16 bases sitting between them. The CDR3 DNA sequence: TGTGCCAGCAGCCAAGTGGGGCAGTCACCTAGCTATGGCTACACCTTC. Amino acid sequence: CASSQVGQSPSYGYTF.

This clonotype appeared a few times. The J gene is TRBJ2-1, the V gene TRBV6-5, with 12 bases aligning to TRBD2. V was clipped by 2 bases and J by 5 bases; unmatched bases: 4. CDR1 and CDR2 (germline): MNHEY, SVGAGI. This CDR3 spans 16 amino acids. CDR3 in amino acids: CASSYELAGGHNEQFF. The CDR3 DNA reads TGTGCCAGCAGTTACGAACTAGCGGGAGGCCACAATGAGCAGTTCTTC.

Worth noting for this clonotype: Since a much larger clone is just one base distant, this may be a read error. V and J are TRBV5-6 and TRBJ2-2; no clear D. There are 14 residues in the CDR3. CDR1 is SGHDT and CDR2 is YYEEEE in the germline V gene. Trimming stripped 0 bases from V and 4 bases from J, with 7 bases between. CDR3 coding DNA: TGTGCCAGCAGCTTGGGGGTGAGCACCGGGGAGCTGTTTTTT. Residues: CASSLGVSTGELFF.

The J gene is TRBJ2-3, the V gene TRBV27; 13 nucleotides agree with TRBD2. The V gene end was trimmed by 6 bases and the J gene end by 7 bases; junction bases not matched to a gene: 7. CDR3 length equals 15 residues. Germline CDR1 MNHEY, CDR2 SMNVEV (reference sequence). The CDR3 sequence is CASSPGLAGSNTQYF. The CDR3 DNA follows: TGTGCCAGCAGCCCGGGACTAGCGGGATCCAATACGCAGTATTTT.

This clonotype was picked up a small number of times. The CDR3 DNA reads as TGCGCCAGCAGCCCGGTGTGGGGAGGTGAAGTCAGCTCCTATAATTCACCCCTCCACTTT. Translation: CASSPVWGGEVSSYNSPLHF. V and J are TRBV4-1 and TRBJ1-6; no clear D gene. Germline CDR1 MGHRA, CDR2 YSYEKL. The ends were cut back, 4 bases at V and 0 bases at J, with 22 bases in the middle. The CDR3 covers 20 residues.

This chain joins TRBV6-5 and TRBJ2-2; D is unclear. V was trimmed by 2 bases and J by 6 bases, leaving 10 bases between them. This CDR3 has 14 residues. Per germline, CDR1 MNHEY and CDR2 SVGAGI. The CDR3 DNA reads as TGTGCCAGCAGTTACGCGACCGTGGCCGGGGAGCTGTTTTTT. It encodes CASSYATVAGELFF.

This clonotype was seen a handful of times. CDR3 DNA sequence: TGTGCCAGCAGCGCAAGCGTACCGACTGTCAATCAGCCCCAGCATTTT. This codes for CASSASVPTVNQPQHF. V usage is TRBV7-8 and J usage is TRBJ1-5; D gene uncertain. V was shortened by 5 bases and J by 3 bases, with 17 bases between the two germline ends. The CDR3 is 16 residues long. Germline CDR1 and CDR2: SGHVS and FQNEAQ.

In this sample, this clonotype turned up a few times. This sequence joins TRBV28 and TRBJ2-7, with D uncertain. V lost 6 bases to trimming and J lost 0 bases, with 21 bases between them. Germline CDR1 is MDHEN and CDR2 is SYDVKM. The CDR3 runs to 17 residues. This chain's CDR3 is CASRPALLFDNSYEQYF. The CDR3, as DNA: TGTGCCAGCAGGCCCGCCTTGCTCTTCGACAACTCCTACGAGCAGTACTTC.

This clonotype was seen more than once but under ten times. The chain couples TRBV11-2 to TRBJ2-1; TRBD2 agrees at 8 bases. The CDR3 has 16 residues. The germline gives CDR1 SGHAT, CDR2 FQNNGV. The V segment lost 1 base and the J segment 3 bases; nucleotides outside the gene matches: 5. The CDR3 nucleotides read TGTGCCAGCAGCTTAGTTATTAGCGGGGACTACAATGAGCAGTTCTTC. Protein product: CASSLVISGDYNEQFF.

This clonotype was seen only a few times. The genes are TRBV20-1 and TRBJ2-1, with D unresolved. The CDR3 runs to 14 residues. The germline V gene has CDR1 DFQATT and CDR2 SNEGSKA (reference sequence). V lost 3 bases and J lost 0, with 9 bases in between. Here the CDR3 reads CSARSVSSYNEQFF. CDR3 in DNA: TGCAGTGCTAGGAGTGTAAGCTCCTACAATGAGCAGTTCTTC.